Detailed here is one T cell receptor beta chain. Its specificity is not known. RNA transcripts yielded amplified TCR beta CDR3 regions. Amplification began with first-round RT-PCR using HTBI primers, then second-round multiplex PCR was performed. From the multiplex PCR reads, TCRdb called clonotypes with MiXCR, one entry per CDR3 protein. The sample shows 650,000 to 900,000 distinct CDR3 sequences, around 40% of them seen only once. The sample comes from a study of Graves' ophthalmopathy and Graves' hyperthyroidism. Study-wide findings and caveats: With around 88% sensitivity and 75% to 84% specificity, a 13-signature model separated ophthalmopathy from stable hyperthyroidism. Thyroid clonotypes that were expanded above 0.001 frequency mostly also appeared in blood.

The source of this sequence is an adult man with Graves' ophthalmopathy. Sample: peripheral blood.

The CDR3 region has the DNA TGTGCCATCAGTCGCCCAAATCAGCCCCAGCATTTT. This gives the protein CAISRPNQPQHF. The chain combines TRBV10-3 with TRBJ1-5; D remains unclear. The CDR3 consists of 12 residues. V lost 5 bases, J lost 4 bases, and 6 bases lay in between. The germline V gene encodes CDR1 ENHRY and CDR2 SYGVKD.